The next 18 T cell receptor beta chains were all read from a single sample in a study of blood T cells in healthy people across ages. PCR was performed a second time for about 6 to 11 cycles using a sample-barcoded 5' primer and a J-beta primer mix. TCRdb independently ran MiXCR on the 5' RACE reads; one entry per CDR3 protein. The sample lists about 620,000 distinct CDR3 sequences, 40% to 65% occurring once. Sequencing input: blood. The receptors originated from a woman of 80 years or more in good health.

The V call is TRBV10-3, the J call TRBJ1-1, with D unclear. Between the trimmed V and J ends, which lost 7 bases and 1 base, there was a span of 10 bases. This CDR3 has 13 amino acids. From germline, CDR1 is ENHRY and CDR2 SYGVKD. CDR3 sequence (DNA): TGTGCCATCAAGAACGAACAGAACACTGAAGCTTTCTTT. As protein: CAIKNEQNTEAFF.

Concerning this clonotype: Given a much more abundant clone one base away, this may be a read error. This rearrangement joins TRBV2 to TRBJ2-5; D may be TRBD1 or TRBD2 (5 bases each). The V and J ends lost 6 bases and 5 bases respectively, with 22 bases between them. The CDR3 is 16 residues long. Germline V gives CDR1 SNHLY, CDR2 FYNNEI. In DNA form, the CDR3 reads TGTGCCAGCAGGTCGGAGCGGACATCTTCCGGGGAGACCCAGTACTTC. Residues: CASRSERTSSGETQYF.

This clonotype was seen more than once but under ten times. This rearrangement joins TRBV27 to TRBJ2-2, with D perhaps TRBD2 (6 bases). CDR3 length equals 16 residues. The germline gives CDR1 MNHEY, CDR2 SMNVEV (reference sequence). V lost 5 bases to trimming and J lost 6 bases, with 19 bases between them. The CDR3 bases are TGTGCCAGCAGTCCTACTGGGGGGAGAGGTTCCGGGGAGCTGTTTTTT. It codes for CASSPTGGRGSGELFF.

This clonotype was counted at least ten times. J is TRBJ2-1 and V is TRBV27, with D hard to call. The CDR3 contains 13 residues. V lost 7 bases and J 4 bases, leaving 11 bases between the germline ends. CDR1 is MNHEY, CDR2 SMNVEV, per germline (reference sequence). As DNA, the CDR3 is TGTGCCAGCACCTTCTCTCAATACAATGAGCAGTTCTTC. Translation: CASTFSQYNEQFF.

This chain links TRBV9 with TRBJ2-7, with TRBD1 matching 9 bases. V dropped 0 bases and J dropped 7; count of bases not matched to a gene: 5. Germline CDR1 and CDR2: SGDLS and YYNGEE. The CDR3 consists of 14 residues. As DNA, the CDR3 is TGTGCCAGCAGCGTAGGGGGACAGGGCTTTGAGCAGTACTTC. Protein sequence: CASSVGGQGFEQYF. Full variable domain (rest looked up from reference TRBV9 and TRBJ2-7): DSGVTQTPKHLITATGQRVTLRCSPRSGDLSVYWYQQSLDQGLQFLIQYYNGEERAKGNILERFSAQQFPDLHSELNLSSLELGDSALYFCASSVGGQGFEQYFGPGTRLTVT.

The V call is TRBV12-3 or TRBV12-4, the J call TRBJ2-1; weak D call: TRBD2 (6 bases). This CDR3 region has 16 residues. V lost 1 base, J lost 13 bases, and 23 bases lay in between. CDR3: CASSLGIGSGQETQFF. Written as DNA, the CDR3 is TGTGCCAGCAGTTTAGGGATTGGTAGCGGACAAGAGACCCAGTTCTTC.

This chain uses TRBV3-1 with TRBJ1-4; D is perhaps TRBD1 (6 bases). This CDR3 is built from 14 residues. The V gene's germline CDR1 is LGHDT and CDR2 YNNKEL (reference sequence). Trimming took off 1 base at V and 11 bases at J, with 14 bases between the two ends. The CDR3 coding sequence is TGTGCCAGCAGCCAAGTCAGGGGAGGGGACAAACTGTTTTTT. It codes for CASSQVRGGDKLFF.

As DNA, the CDR3 is TGTGCCAGCGACACAGGGGCCATGGATACGCAGTATTTT. It encodes CASDTGAMDTQYF. The rearrangement joins TRBV12-3 or TRBV12-4 to TRBJ2-3; TRBD1 agrees at 7 bases. The CDR3 totals 13 residues. After removal of 8 bases from V and 6 bases from J, the junction contained 8 bases not matched to a gene.

With respect to this clonotype: A much larger clone sits a single nucleotide away, making a read error possible. The V call is TRBV6-6, the J call TRBJ1-5; no clear D gene. The CDR3 has 13 amino acids. The germline V and J ends were trimmed by 7 bases and 0 bases, with 7 bases remaining between them. CDR1 is MNHNY and CDR2 is SVGAGI in the germline V gene (reference sequence). Here the CDR3 reads CASNGDSNQPQHF. Written as DNA, the CDR3 is TGTGCCAGCAATGGGGATAGCAATCAGCCCCAGCATTTT.

The gene calls are TRBV7-9 and TRBJ2-1, with unresolved D. The germline CDR1 and CDR2 sequences are SEHNR and FQNEAQ (reference sequence). This CDR3 contains 13 residues. Trimming left V 5 bases short and J 8 bases short, with 13 bases between. The CDR3: CASSHLSPHEQFF. CDR3 coding DNA: TGTGCCAGCAGCCACCTGTCCCCCCATGAGCAGTTCTTC. The variable domain in full, completed from reference TRBV7-9 and TRBJ2-1, reads DTGVSQNPRHKITKRGQNVTFRCDPISEHNRLYWYRQTLGQGPEFLTYFQNEAQLEKSRLLSDRFSAERPKGSFSTLEIQRTEQGDSAMYLCASSHLSPHEQFFGPGTRLTVL.

V and J are TRBV6-2 or TRBV6-3 and TRBJ2-5; perhaps D is TRBD1 or TRBD2 (5 bases each). Germline V gene lookup returns CDR1 MNHEY and CDR2 SVGEGT. The CDR3 extends over 14 amino acids. V lost 8 bases and J 11 bases, leaving 24 bases between the germline ends. CDR3 sequence: CASSTRTGDPRQYF. The CDR3 DNA sequence: TGTGCCAGCTCAACTCGAACCGGGGACCCGAGGCAGTACTTC.

This clonotype appeared a few times. V usage is TRBV11-3 and J usage is TRBJ2-7; D call uncertain. Trimming left V 5 bases short and J 7 bases short, with 12 bases between. The CDR3 has 12 amino acids. Germline V CDR1 and CDR2: SGHNT, YENEEA. The DNA for the CDR3 is TGTGCCAGCAGCCGCAGAAGTGGAGAGCAGTACTTC. It codes for CASSRRSGEQYF.

V usage is TRBV12-3 or TRBV12-4 and J usage is TRBJ2-7; either TRBD1 or TRBD2 may supply D (5 bases each). The CDR3 is 13 residues long. V was cut by 6 bases and J by 4 bases, with 13 bases left in between. The CDR3 DNA reads as TGTGCCAGCAGCTACGGGACCGTGTACGAGCAGTACTTC. The encoded protein is CASSYGTVYEQYF.

This clonotype has ten or more counts. The chain is built from TRBV20-1 and TRBJ2-1; D is undetermined. Germline V gene sequence: CDR1 DFQATT, CDR2 SNEGSKA (reference sequence). V was clipped by 7 bases and J by 1 base, with 14 bases between them. The length of the CDR3 is 14 residues. The CDR3 DNA sequence: TGCAGTGTATATAGGATTAGGTCCTACAATGAGCAGTTCTTC. As protein: CSVYRIRSYNEQFF.

The chain uses TRBV5-1 and TRBJ2-1; D might be TRBD2 (6 bases). V was trimmed by 3 bases and J by 8 bases, leaving 12 bases between them. Germline CDR1 SGHRS, CDR2 YFSETQ. The CDR3 length is 13 residues. The DNA for the CDR3 is TGCGCCAGCAGCTGTACCGGGAGCGATGAGCAGTTCTTC. This encodes CASSCTGSDEQFF.

This clonotype was seen ten or more times. The chain combines TRBV6-4 with TRBJ2-3; 11 nucleotides align to TRBD2. Per germline, CDR1 MRHNA and CDR2 SNTAGT. V lost 6 bases to trimming and J lost 0 bases; unmatched junction nucleotides: 2. The CDR3 length is 15 residues. CDR3 DNA sequence: TGTGCCAGCAGGAGGACTAGCGGGAGCACAGATACGCAGTATTTT. Its translation is CASRRTSGSTDTQYF.

In its sample, this clonotype was seen a few times. It may be a read error: a sequence one base away is much more abundant. V gene TRBV2 combines with J gene TRBJ2-1, with D possibly being TRBD2 (5 bases). This CDR3 spans 14 amino acids. Germline V CDR1 and CDR2: SNHLY, FYNNEI. Trimming stripped 7 bases from V and 6 bases from J, with 16 bases between. This chain's CDR3 is CASTVGLASNEQFF. As DNA, the CDR3 is TGTGCCAGCACCGTTGGGCTAGCAAGCAATGAGCAGTTCTTC.

Comment on this clonotype: A much larger clone sits a single nucleotide away, making a read error possible. V and J are TRBV3-1 and TRBJ2-7, with D maybe TRBD1 (6 bases). Germline V gene data show CDR1 as LGHDT and CDR2 as YNNKEL (reference sequence). Trimming left V 1 base short and J 7 bases short, with 14 bases between. The CDR3 has 14 residues. The CDR3 loop is CASSQALGHNEQYF. The CDR3 region has the DNA TGTGCCAGCAGCCAAGCACTGGGACACAATGAGCAGTACTTC.